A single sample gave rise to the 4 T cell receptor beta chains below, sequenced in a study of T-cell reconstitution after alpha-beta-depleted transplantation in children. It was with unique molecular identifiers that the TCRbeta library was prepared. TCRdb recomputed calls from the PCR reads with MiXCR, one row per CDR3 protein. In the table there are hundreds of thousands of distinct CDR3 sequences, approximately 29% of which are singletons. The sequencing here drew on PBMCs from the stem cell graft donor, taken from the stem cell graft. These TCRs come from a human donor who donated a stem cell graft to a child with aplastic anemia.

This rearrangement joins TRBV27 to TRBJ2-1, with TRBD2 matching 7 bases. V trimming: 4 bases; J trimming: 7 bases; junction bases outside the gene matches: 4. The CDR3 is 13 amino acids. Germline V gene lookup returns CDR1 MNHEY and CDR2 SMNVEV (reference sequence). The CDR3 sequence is CASSWRERNEQFF. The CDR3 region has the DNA TGTGCCAGCAGTTGGCGGGAGAGGAATGAGCAGTTCTTC.

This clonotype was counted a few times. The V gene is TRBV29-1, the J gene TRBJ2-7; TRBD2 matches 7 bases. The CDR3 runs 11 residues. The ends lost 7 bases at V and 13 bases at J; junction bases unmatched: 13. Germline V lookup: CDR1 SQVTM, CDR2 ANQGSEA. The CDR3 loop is CSAAAAAGVYF. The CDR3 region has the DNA TGCAGCGCAGCCGCGGCGGCGGGGGTTTACTTC.

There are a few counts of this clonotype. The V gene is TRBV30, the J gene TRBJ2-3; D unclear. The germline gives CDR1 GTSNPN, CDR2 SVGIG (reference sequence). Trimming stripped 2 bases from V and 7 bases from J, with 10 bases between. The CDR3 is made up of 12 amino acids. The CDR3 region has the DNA TGTGCCTGGAGTCCACCCAGGAATACGCAGTATTTT. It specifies CAWSPPRNTQYF.

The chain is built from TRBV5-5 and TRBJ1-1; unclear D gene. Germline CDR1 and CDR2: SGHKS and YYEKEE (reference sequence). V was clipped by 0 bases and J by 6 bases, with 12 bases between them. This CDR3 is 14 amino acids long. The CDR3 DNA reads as TGTGCCAGCAGCTTGGACCTAGGGCTCCCTGAAGCTTTCTTT. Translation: CASSLDLGLPEAFF. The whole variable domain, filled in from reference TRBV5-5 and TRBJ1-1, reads DAGVTQSPTHLIKTRGQQVTLRCSPISGHKSVSWYQQVLGQGPQFIFQYYEKEERGRGNFPDRFSARQFPNYSSELNVNALLLGDSALYLCASSLDLGLPEAFFGQGTRLTVV.